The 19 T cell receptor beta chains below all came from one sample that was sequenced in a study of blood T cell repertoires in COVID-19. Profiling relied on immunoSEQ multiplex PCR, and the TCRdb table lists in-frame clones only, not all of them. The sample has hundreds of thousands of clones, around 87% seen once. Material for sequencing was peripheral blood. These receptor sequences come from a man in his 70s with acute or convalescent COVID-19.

The CDR3 loop is CASSVVGDSTEAFF. The CDR3 DNA is TGTGCCAGCAGCGTAGTCGGGGACTCAACTGAAGCTTTCTTT. The V call is TRBV9, the J call TRBJ1-1; D is perhaps TRBD1 (5 bases). Trimming took 0 bases from V and 5 from J, leaving 11 bases between them. The length of the CDR3 is 14 residues. From germline, CDR1 is SGDLS and CDR2 YYNGEE.

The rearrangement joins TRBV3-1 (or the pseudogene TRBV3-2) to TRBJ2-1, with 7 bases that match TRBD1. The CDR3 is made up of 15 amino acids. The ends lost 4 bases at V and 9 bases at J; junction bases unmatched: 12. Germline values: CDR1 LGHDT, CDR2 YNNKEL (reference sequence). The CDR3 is CASSLRRTGRGEQFF. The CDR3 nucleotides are TGTGCCAGCAGCCTCAGAAGGACAGGCCGGGGTGAGCAGTTCTTC.

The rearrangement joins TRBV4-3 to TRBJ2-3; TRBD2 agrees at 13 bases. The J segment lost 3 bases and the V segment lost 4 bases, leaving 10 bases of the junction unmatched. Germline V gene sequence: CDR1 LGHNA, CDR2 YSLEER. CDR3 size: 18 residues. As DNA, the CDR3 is TGCGCCAGCAGCCTTGGGACTAGCGGGGATCTATCGACAGATACGCAGTATTTT. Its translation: CASSLGTSGDLSTDTQYF.

This CDR3 is CASSLGGVGLDTEAFF. CDR3 bases: TGTGCCAGCAGCTTAGGGGGGGTTGGGTTGGACACTGAAGCTTTCTTT. The V and J genes are TRBV7-6 and TRBJ1-1; TRBD1 might be the D (5 bases). The germline CDR1 and CDR2 sequences are SGHVS and FNYEAQ. The V end lost 1 base, the J end lost 3 bases, and 15 bases lay between the germline ends. There are 16 residues in the CDR3.

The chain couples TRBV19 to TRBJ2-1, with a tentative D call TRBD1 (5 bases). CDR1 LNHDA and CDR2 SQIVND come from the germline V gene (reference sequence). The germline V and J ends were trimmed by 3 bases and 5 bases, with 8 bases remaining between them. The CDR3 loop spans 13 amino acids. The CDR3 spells CASSMGLNNEQFF. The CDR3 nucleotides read TGTGCCAGTAGTATGGGGCTGAACAATGAGCAGTTCTTC.

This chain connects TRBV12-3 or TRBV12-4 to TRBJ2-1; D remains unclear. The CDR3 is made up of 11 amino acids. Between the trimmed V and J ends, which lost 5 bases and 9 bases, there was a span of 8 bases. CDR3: CASSTIGEQFF. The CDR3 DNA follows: TGTGCCAGCAGTACCATCGGTGAGCAGTTCTTC.

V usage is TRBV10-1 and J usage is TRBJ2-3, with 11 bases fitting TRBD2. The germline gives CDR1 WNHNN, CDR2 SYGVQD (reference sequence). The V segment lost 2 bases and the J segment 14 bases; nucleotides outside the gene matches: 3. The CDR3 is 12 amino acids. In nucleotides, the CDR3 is TGCGCCAGCAGTGAGGGACTAGCGGGTTTGTATTTT. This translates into CASSEGLAGLYF.

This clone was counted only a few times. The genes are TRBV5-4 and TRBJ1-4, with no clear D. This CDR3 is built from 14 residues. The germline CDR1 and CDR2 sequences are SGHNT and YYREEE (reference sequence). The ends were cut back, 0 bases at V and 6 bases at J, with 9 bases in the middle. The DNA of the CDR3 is TGTGCCAGCAGCTTGGGAAACGGAGATGAAAAACTGTTTTTT. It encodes CASSLGNGDEKLFF.

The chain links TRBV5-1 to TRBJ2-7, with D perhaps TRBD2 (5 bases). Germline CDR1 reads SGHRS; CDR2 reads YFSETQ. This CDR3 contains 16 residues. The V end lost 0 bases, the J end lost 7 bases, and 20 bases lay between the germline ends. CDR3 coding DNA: TGCGCCAGCAGCTTGGGATTCGGGGTGTCCATGGGGGAGCAGTACTTC. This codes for CASSLGFGVSMGEQYF.

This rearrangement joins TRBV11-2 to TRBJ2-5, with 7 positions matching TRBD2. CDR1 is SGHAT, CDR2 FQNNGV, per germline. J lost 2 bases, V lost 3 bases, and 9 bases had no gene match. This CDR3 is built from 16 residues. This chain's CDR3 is CASSFGTGGNQETQYF. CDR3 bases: TGTGCCAGCAGCTTTGGGACGGGGGGAAATCAAGAGACCCAGTACTTC. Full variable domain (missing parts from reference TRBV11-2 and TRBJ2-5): EAGVAQSPRYKIIEKRQSVAFWCNPISGHATLYWYQQILGQGPKLLIQFQNNGVVDDSQLPKDRFSAERLKGVDSTLKIQPAKLEDSAVYLCASSFGTGGNQETQYFGPGTRLLVL.

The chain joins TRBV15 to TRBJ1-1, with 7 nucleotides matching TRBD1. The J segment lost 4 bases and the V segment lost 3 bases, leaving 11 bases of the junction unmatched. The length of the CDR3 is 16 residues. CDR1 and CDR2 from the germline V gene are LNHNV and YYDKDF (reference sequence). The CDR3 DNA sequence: TGTGCCACCAGCAGTGACAGGGTTGGGGTCGGCACTGAAGCTTTCTTT. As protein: CATSSDRVGVGTEAFF.

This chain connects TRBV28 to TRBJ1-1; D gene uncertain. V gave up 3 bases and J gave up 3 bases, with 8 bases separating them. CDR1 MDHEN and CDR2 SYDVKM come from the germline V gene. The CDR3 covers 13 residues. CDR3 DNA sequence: TGTGCCAGCAGTTTGGGCACCGACACTGAAGCTTTCTTT. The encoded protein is CASSLGTDTEAFF.

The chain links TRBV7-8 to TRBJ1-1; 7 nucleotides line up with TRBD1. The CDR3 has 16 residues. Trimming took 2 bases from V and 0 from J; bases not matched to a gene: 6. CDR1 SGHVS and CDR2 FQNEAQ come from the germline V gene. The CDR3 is CASSLRRGLMNTEAFF. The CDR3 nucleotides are TGTGCCAGCAGCTTAAGGAGGGGGCTCATGAACACTGAAGCTTTCTTT.

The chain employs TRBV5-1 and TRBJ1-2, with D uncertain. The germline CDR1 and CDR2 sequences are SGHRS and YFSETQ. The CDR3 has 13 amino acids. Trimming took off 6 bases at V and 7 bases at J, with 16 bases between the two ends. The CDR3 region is CASMAETGSGYTF. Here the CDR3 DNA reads TGCGCCAGCATGGCCGAAACGGGAAGTGGCTACACCTTC.

This CDR3 reads CASSLADSFYEQYF. CDR3 DNA sequence: TGCGCCAGCAGCTTGGCGGACAGTTTCTACGAGCAGTACTTC. This sequence joins TRBV5-1 and TRBJ2-7, with a weak D call TRBD1 (6 bases). Germline assignment: CDR1 SGHRS and CDR2 YFSETQ. The CDR3 loop spans 14 amino acids. V lost 0 bases, J lost 3 bases, and 10 bases lay in between.

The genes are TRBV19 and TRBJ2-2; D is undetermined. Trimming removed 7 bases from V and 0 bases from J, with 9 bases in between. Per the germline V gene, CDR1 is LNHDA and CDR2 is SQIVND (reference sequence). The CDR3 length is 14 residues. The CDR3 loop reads CASTVFSNTGELFF. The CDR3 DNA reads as TGTGCCAGTACTGTATTCTCGAACACCGGGGAGCTGTTTTTT.

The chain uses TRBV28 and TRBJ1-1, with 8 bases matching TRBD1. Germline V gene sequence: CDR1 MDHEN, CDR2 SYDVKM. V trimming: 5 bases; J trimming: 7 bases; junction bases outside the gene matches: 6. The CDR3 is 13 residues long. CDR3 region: CASSQGQEREAFF. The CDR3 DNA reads TGTGCCAGCAGTCAGGGACAGGAGCGTGAAGCTTTCTTT. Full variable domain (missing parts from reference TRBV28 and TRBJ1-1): DVKVTQSSRYLVKRTGEKVFLECVQDMDHENMFWYRQDPGLGLRLIYFSYDVKMKEKGDIPEGYSVSREKKERFSLILESASTNQTSMYLCASSQGQEREAFFGQGTRLTVV.

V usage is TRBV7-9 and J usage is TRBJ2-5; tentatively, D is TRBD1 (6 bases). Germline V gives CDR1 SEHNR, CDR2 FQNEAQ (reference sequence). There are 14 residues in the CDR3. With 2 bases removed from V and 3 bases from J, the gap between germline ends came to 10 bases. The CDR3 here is CASSLIGGEETQYF. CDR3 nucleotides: TGTGCCAGCAGCTTAATTGGGGGCGAAGAGACCCAGTACTTC.

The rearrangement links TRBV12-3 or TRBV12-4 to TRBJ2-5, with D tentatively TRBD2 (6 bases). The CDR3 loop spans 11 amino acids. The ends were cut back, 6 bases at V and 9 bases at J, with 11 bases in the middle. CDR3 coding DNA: TGTGCCAGCAGGAAAGCGGGTGCCCAGTACTTC. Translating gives CASRKAGAQYF.